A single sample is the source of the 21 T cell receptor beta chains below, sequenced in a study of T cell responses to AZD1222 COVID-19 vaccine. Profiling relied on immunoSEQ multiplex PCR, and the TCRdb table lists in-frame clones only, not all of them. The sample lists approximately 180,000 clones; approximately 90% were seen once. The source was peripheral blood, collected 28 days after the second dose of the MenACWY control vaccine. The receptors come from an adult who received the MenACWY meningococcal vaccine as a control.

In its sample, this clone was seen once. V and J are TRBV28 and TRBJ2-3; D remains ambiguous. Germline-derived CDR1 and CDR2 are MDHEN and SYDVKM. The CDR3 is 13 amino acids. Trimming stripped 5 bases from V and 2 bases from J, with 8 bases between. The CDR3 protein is CASSMSPTDTQYF. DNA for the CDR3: TGTGCCAGCAGTATGTCCCCCACAGATACGCAGTATTTT.

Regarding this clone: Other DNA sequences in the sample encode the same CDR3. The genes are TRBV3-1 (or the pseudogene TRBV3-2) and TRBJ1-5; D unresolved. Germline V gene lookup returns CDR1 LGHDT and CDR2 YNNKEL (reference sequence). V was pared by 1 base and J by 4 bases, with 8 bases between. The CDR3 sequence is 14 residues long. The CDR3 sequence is CASSQALLNQPQHF. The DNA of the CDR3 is TGTGCCAGCAGCCAAGCTTTACTAAATCAGCCCCAGCATTTT.

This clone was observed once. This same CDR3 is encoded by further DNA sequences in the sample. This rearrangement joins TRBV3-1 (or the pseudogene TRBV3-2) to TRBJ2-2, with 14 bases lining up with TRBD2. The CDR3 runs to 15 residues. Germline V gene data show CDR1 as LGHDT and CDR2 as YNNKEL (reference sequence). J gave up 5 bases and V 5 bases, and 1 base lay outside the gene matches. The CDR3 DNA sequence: TGTGCCAGCAGCAGACTAGCGGGAGGGACCGGGGAGCTGTTTTTT. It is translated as CASSRLAGGTGELFF.

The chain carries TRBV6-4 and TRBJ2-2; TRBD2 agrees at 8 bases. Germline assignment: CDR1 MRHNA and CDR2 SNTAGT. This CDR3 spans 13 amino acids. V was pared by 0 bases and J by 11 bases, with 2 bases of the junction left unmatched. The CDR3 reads CASSDSVAGELFF. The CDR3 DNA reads TGTGCCAGCAGTGACTCGGTAGCGGGAGAGCTGTTTTTT.

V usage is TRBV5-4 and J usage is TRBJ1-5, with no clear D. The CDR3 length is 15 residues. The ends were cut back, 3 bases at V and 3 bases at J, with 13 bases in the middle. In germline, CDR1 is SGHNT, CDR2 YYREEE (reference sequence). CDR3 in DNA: TGTGCCAGCAGCTCCGAAGGTGCGATCAATCAGCCCCAGCATTTT. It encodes CASSSEGAINQPQHF.

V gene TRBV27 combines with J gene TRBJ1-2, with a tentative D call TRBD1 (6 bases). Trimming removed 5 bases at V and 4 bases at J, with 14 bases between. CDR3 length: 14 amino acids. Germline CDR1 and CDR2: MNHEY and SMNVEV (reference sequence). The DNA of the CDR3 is TGTGCCAGCAGTCCCCCTGGGGGGGCCTATGGCTACACCTTC. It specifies CASSPPGGAYGYTF.

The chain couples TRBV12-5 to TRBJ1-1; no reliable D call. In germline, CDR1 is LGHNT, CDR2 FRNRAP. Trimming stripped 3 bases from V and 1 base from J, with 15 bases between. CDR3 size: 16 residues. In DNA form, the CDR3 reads TGTGCTAGTGGTTTTGCTGCTGAGGCGGGGAACACTGAAGCTTTCTTT. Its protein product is CASGFAAEAGNTEAFF.

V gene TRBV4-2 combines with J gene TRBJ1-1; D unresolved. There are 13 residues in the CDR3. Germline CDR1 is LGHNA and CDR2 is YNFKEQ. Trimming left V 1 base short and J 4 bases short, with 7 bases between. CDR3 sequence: CASSQVEGTEAFF. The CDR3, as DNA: TGTGCCAGCAGCCAAGTAGAGGGCACTGAAGCTTTCTTT.

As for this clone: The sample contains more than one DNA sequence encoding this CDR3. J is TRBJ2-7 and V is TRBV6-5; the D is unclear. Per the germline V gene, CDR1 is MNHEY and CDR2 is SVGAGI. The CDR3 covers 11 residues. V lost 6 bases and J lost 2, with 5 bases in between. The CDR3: CASRDTYEQYF. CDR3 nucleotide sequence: TGTGCCAGCAGAGACACCTACGAGCAGTACTTC.

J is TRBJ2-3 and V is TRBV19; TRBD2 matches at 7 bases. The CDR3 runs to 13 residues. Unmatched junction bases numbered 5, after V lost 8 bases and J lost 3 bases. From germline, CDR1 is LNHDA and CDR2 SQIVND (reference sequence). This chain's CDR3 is CASSGEGTDTQYF. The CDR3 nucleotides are TGTGCCAGTTCCGGGGAGGGGACAGATACGCAGTATTTT.

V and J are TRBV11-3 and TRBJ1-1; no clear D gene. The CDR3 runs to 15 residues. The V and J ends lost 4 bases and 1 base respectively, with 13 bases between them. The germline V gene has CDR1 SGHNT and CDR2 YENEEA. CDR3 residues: CASSSSTIENTEAFF. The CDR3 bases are TGTGCCAGCAGCTCGTCGACAATTGAGAACACTGAAGCTTTCTTT.

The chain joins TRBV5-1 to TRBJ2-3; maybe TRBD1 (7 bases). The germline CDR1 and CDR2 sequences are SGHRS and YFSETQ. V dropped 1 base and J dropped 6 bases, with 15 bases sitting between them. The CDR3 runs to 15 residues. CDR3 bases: TGCGCCAGCAGCTTGCGCGGGACAGTGGGGGATACGCAGTATTTT. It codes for CASSLRGTVGDTQYF.

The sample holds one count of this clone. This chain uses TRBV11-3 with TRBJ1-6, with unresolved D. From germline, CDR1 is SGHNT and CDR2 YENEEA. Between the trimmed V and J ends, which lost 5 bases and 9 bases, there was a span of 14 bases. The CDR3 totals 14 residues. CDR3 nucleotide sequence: TGTGCCAGCAGCCCAACAAGGACGGGTTCACCCCTCCACTTT. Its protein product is CASSPTRTGSPLHF.

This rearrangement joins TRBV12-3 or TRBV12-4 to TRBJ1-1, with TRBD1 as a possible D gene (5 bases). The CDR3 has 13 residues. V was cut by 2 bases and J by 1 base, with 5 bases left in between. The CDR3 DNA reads TGTGCCAGCAGTTTACAGGGGAACACTGAAGCTTTCTTT. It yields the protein CASSLQGNTEAFF.

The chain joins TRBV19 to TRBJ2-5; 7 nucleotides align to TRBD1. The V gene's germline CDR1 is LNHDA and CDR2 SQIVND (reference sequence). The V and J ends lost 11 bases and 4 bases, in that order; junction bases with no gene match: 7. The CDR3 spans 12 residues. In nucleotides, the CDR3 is TGTGCCTCAGGGGGACAGAGAGAGACCCAGTACTTC. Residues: CASGGQRETQYF.

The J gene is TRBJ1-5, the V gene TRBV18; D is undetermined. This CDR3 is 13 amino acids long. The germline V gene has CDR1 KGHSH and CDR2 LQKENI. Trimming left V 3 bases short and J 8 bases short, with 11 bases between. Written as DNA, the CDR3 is TGTGCCAGCTCACCCAGACGGGTGGAGCCCCAGCATTTT. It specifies CASSPRRVEPQHF.

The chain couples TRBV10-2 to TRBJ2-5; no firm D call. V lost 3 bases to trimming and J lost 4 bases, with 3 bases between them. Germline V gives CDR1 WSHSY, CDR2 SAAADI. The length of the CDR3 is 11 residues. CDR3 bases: TGCGCCAGCAGTGATTTAGAGACCCAGTACTTC. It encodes CASSDLETQYF.

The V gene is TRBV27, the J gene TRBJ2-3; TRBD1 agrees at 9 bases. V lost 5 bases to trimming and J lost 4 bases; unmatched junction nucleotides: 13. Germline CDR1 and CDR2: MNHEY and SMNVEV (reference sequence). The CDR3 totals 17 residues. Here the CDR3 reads CASSQTARDREADTQYF. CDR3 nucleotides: TGTGCCAGCAGTCAGACGGCCCGGGACAGGGAAGCAGATACGCAGTATTTT.

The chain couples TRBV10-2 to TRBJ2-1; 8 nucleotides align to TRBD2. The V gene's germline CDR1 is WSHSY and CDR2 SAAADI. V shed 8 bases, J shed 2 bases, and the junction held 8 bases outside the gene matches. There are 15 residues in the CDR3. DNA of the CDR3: TGCGCCAGCGTGGCGGGAGGCCATCCCTACAATGAGCAGTTCTTC. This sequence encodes CASVAGGHPYNEQFF.

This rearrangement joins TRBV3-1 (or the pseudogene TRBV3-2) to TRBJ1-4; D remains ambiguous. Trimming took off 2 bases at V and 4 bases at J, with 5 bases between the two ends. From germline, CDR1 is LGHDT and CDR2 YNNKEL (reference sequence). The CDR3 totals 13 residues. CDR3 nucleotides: TGTGCCAGCAGCCAAACTTATAATGAAAAACTGTTTTTT. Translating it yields CASSQTYNEKLFF.

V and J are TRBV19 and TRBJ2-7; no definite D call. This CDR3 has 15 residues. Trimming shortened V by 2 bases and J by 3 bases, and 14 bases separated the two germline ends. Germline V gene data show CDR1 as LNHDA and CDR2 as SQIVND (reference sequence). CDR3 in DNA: TGTGCCAGTAGTATAACTCGCGACCGACTCTACGAGCAGTACTTC. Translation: CASSITRDRLYEQYF.